Below are 7 T cell receptor beta chains sequenced from a single sample in a study of shared clonotypes between healthy human individuals. As defined, naive CD8 cells were CD45RO-negative and positively selected for CCR7, with terminally differentiated effector memory CD45RA+ cells excluded. Method: immunoSEQ multiplex PCR; TCRdb's copy keeps in-frame clones and lacks some. This repertoire shows hundreds of thousands of clones, approximately 97% found once; its top ten account for under 0.3%. Sequencing was carried out using naive CD8+ T cells sorted from blood. Receptor source: a man under 40 in good health.

This rearrangement joins TRBV7-9 to TRBJ2-2; D might be TRBD1 (6 bases). The CDR3 covers 14 residues. Germline CDR1 SEHNR, CDR2 FQNEAQ (reference sequence). V shed 5 bases and J shed 4 bases, with 11 bases lying between them. The CDR3 region has the DNA TGTGCCAGCAGCCCCGGGACAAGCACCGGGGAGCTGTTTTTT. This encodes CASSPGTSTGELFF.

The V call is TRBV27, the J call TRBJ2-7; 9 nucleotides match TRBD2. The CDR3 is 15 amino acids. Trimming at V came to 2 bases and at J to 2 bases, leaving 4 bases not matched to a gene. Per germline, CDR1 MNHEY and CDR2 SMNVEV (reference sequence). The CDR3 DNA reads as TGTGCCAGCAGTTTAGCGGGAGGGGAAACCTACGAGCAGTACTTC. This translates into CASSLAGGETYEQYF.

The V call is TRBV5-6, the J call TRBJ2-3; TRBD2 matches at 10 bases. V lost 3 bases to trimming and J lost 1 base; unmatched junction nucleotides: 5. This CDR3 contains 16 residues. Germline V CDR1 and CDR2: SGHDT, YYEEEE. CDR3 sequence (DNA): TGTGCCAGCAGCTCCCCCGGGACTAGCGGCACAGATACGCAGTATTTT. Translating it yields CASSSPGTSGTDTQYF. The complete variable domain, with remaining parts taken from reference TRBV5-6 and TRBJ2-3, reads DAGVTQSPTHLIKTRGQQVTLRCSPKSGHDTVSWYQQALGQGPQFIFQYYEEEERQRGNFPDRFSGHQFPNYSSELNVNALLLGDSALYLCASSSPGTSGTDTQYFGPGTRLTVL.

The chain recombines TRBV27 with TRBJ2-7; D gene ambiguous. V lost 2 bases and J lost 9, with 11 bases in between. The CDR3 totals 12 residues. Germline V gene data show CDR1 as MNHEY and CDR2 as SMNVEV (reference sequence). CDR3 sequence reads: CASSLPDRPQYF. The CDR3 coding sequence is TGTGCCAGCAGTTTACCAGACCGACCGCAGTACTTC.

This chain connects TRBV27 to TRBJ2-7; 7 bases fit TRBD1. CDR1 is MNHEY, CDR2 SMNVEV, per germline (reference sequence). CDR3 size: 14 residues. V dropped 9 bases and J dropped 0; count of bases not matched to a gene: 8. CDR3 nucleotide sequence: TGTGCCAGTGGACGGGGACAGACCTCCTACGAGCAGTACTTC. Its protein is CASGRGQTSYEQYF.

CDR3 sequence reads: CASSYSGGANTDTQYF. CDR3 in DNA: TGTGCCAGCAGTTACTCAGGCGGGGCTAACACAGATACGCAGTATTTT. This rearrangement joins TRBV6-5 to TRBJ2-3; TRBD2 is a possible D gene (6 bases). This CDR3 has 16 amino acids. Germline-derived CDR1 and CDR2 are MNHEY and SVGAGI. The V and J ends lost 0 bases and 2 bases respectively, with 12 bases between them.

The chain employs TRBV11-2 and TRBJ2-7, with D unclear. The V end lost 3 bases, the J end lost 3 bases, and 6 bases lay between the germline ends. From germline, CDR1 is SGHAT and CDR2 FQNNGV. The CDR3 extends over 12 amino acids. CDR3 region: CASSFQYYEQYF. CDR3 in DNA: TGTGCCAGCAGCTTTCAATACTACGAGCAGTACTTC.